This T cell receptor beta chain was sequenced in a study of T cell responses to AZD1222 COVID-19 vaccine. Study background: Pooled in the analysis were second doses at about 4 or about 12 weeks. Broader study findings: Possibly, clonal diversity was underestimated; donors were largely white British and included more females. Dominant at 160-218 and 743-854, vaccine-associated CD4 TCRs also spanned spike. Repertoires were collected only later (after the peak T cell response had occurred).

This clone was recorded once. As yet, its antigen is unknown. Repertoires were generated with immunoSEQ multiplex PCR, while TCRdb's copy carries only in-frame clones and drops some. The table has tens of thousands of clones, 70% to 90% seen once. Trimming took off 0 bases at V and 0 bases at J, with 1 base between the two ends. Germline V CDR1 and CDR2: SGDLS, YYNGEE. CDR3 length: 14 amino acids. The chain joins TRBV9 to TRBJ1-6; D is uncertain. The material sequenced was peripheral blood, taken on day 0 of AZD1222 vaccination. This TCR was recovered from an adult in good health. DNA for the CDR3: TGTGCCAGCAGCGTAGGCTCCTATAATTCACCCCTCCACTTT. This encodes CASSVGSYNSPLHF.